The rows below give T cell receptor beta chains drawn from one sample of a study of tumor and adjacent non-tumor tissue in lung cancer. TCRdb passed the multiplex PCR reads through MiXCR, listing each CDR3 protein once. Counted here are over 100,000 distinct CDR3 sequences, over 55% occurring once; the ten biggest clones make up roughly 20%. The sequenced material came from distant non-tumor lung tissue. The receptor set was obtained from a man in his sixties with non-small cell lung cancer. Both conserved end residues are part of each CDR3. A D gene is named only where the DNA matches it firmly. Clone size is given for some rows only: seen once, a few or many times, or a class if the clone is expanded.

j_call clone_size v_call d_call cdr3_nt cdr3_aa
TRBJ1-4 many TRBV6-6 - TGTGCCAGCACCCTAGCAGAAAAACTGTTTTTT CASTLAEKLFF
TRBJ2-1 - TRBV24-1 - TGTGCCACCAGTGATTTCGGGCTACCGGAAAACTTCAATGAGCAGTTCTTC CATSDFGLPENFNEQFF
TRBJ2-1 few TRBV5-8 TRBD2 TGTGCCAGCAGGAGCGGGACTGGAAATGAGCAGCTCTTC CASRSGTGNEQLF
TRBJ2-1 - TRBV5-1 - TGCGCCAGCAGCTTGGGACACACTATAGATGAGCAGTTCTTC CASSLGHTIDEQFF
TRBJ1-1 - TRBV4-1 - TGCGCCAGCAGCCAAGATCTCTTCGGCCTAAGCGTACCTGGGGCTGAATCTTTCTTT CASSQDLFGLSVPGAESFF
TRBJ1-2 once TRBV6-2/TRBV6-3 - TGTGCCAGCAGTTGCGCCGGGGCCTCTAACTATGGCTATACCTTC CASSCAGASNYGYTF
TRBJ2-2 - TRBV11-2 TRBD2 TGTACCAGCAGCTCGGGACTAGAGGGAGTGACGAACACCGGGGAGCTGTTTTTT CTSSSGLEGVTNTGELFF
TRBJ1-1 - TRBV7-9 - TGTGCCAGCAGAGGAGAGACCGTGACAGTGAACACTGAAGCTTTCTTT CASRGETVTVNTEAFF
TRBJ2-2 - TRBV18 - TGTGCCAGCTCACGGGACGAGGGGGCGAACACCGGGGAGCTGTTTTTT CASSRDEGANTGELFF
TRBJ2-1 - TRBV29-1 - TGCAGCGCTGTTTCGGGACGGGTGGATGGTGAGCAGTTCTTC CSAVSGRVDGEQFF
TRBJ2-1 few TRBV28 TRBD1 TGTGCCAGCAGCGCTACAGGGGGCAGGAAGGATGAGCAGTTCTTC CASSATGGRKDEQFF
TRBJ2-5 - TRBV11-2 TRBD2 TGTGCTAGCAGCTTAGTCCCCACGGGAGGAGAGACCCAGTACTTC CASSLVPTGGETQYF
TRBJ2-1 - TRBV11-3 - TGCGTCAGCAGTTTAACAGGCAGCTCCTACAATGAACAGTTCTTC CVSSLTGSSYNEQFF
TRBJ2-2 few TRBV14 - TGTGCCAGCAGTCCGAATTATAACGCGAACACCGGGGAGCTGTTTTTT CASSPNYNANTGELFF
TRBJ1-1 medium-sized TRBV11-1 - TGTGCCAGCAGCTTAACGCGGGGCGCTGAAGCTTTCTTT CASSLTRGAEAFF
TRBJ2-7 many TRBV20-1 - TGCAGTGCTGCAGCTATGACGGTCGCTCAGGACGAGCAGTACTTC CSAAAMTVAQDEQYF
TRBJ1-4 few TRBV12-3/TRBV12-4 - TGTGCCAGCAGCCTCGGCAGGTTTGAAAAACTGTTTTTT CASSLGRFEKLFF
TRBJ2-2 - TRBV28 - TGTGCCAGCAGTCCCGGGAAGAACACCGTGGACCTGTTTTTT CASSPGKNTVDLFF
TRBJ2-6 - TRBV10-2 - TGCGCCAGCTGTGGAGGAAACGCGATCTTTGGGGCCAATGTCCTGACTTTC CASCGGNAIFGANVLTF
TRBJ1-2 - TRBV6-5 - TGTGTCAGCAGTCACTCCCAGGGGCCTTCCTATGGCTACACCTTC CVSSHSQGPSYGYTF
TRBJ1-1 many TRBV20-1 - TGCAGTGCTAGACGGCCCATGAACACTGAAGCTTTCTTT CSARRPMNTEAFF
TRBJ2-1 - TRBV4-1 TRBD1 TGCGCCAGCAGCCAAGAAGGGGGCCTAGATGAGCAGCTCTTC CASSQEGGLDEQLF
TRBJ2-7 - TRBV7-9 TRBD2 TGTACAAGCAGCATCGGACTAGCTGGAAACTACGAGCAGTACTTC CTSSIGLAGNYEQYF
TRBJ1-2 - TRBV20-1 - TGCGGTACTAGTTTGGTGGCTAACTATAGCTACACCTTC CGTSLVANYSYTF
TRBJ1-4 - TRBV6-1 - TGTGCCAGGAATGACAGAGGGGCAACTAATGAAAAACTGTTTTTT CARNDRGATNEKLFF
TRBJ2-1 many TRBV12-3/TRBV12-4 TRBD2 TGTGCCAGCAGTTCTATAAAGACTAGCGGTATGTACAATGAGCAGTTCTTC CASSSIKTSGMYNEQFF
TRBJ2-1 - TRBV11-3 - TGTTCCAGCAGCTTAGAATCACTATCCACTGAGCAGTTCTTC CSSSLESLSTEQFF
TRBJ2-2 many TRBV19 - TGTGCCAGTAGTTACCTAGGGAGGACCGGGGAGCTGTTTTTT CASSYLGRTGELFF
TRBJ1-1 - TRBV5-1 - TGCGCCAGCGGCTTGGGGGGGCAGCTAAACACTGAAGCTTTCTTT CASGLGGQLNTEAFF
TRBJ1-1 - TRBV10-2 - TGCGCCAACTTCGGACAGCGGGACACAGAAGCTTTCTTT CANFGQRDTEAFF
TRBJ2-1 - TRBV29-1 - TGCAGCGTCGTACCAAGATTGGCCTTGGGGGTCAATGAGCAGTTCTTC CSVVPRLALGVNEQFF
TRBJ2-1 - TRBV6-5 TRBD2 TGTATCACCAATAGCGGGAGCTCCTACAATGAGCAGTTCTTC CITNSGSSYNEQFF
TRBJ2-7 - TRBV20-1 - TGCGGTGTTAGGGGGACTGGCGTACTGGAGCAGTACTTC CGVRGTGVLEQYF
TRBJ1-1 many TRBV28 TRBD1 TGTGCCAGCAGTTGGACAGGCGGTCTGAACACTGAAGCTTTCTTT CASSWTGGLNTEAFF
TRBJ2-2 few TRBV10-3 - TGTACCATCAGTGAGTCTCAATCAAAAAGTGGCGGGGAGCTGTTTTTT CTISESQSKSGGELFF
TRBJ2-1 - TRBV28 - TGTGCCGGCAGTCCATTGGGGAGCGGAGATGAACAGTTCTTC CAGSPLGSGDEQFF
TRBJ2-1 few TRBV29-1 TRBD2 TGTAGCGTTGCAAGGCCGTCTAACGGGAGGTCCTACAATGAGCAGTTCTTC CSVARPSNGRSYNEQFF
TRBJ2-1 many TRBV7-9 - TGTGCCAGCAGCCCTGACGGACTATACAATGAGCAGTTCTTC CASSPDGLYNEQFF
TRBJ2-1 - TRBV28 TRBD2 TGTGCCAGCAGTCTAGCGGGAAGGTCCTACAATGAGCAGTTCTTC CASSLAGRSYNEQFF
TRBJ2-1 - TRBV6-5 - TGTGCCAGCAAGGAAAAAGGGATTCGATATAATGAGCAGTTCTTC CASKEKGIRYNEQFF
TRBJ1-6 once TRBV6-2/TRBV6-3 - TGTGCCAGCAATTACAGCGCGGAAAATTCACCCCTCCACTTT CASNYSAENSPLHF
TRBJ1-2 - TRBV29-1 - TGCAGCGTTGAGACAAGTAACTTTGGCTACACCTTC CSVETSNFGYTF
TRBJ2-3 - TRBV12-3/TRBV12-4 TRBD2 TGTGCCAGCATTCTAGCGGGGAGCACAGATAGGCAGTATTTT CASILAGSTDRQYF
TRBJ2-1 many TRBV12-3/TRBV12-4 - TGTGCCAGCACAAGAGGTGGGGCTGAGCAGTTCTTC CASTRGGAEQFF
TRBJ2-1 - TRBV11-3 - TGTGTCAGCAGCGTACAGGGAAACAATGAGCAGTCCTTC CVSSVQGNNEQSF